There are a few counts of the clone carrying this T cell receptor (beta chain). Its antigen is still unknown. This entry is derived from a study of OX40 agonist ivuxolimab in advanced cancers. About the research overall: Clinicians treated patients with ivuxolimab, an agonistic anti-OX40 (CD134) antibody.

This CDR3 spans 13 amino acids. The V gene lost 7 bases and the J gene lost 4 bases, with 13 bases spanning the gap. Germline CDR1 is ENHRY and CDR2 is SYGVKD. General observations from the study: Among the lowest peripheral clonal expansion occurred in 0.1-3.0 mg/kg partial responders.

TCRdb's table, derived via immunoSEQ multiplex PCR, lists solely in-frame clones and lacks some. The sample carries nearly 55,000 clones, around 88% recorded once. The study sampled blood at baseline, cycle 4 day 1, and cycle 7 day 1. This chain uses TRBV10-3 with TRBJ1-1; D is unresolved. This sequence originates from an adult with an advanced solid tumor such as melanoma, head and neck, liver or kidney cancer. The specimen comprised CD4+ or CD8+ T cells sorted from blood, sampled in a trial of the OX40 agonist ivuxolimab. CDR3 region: CAITRGGITEAFF. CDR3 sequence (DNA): TGTGCCATCACCCGCGGTGGGATCACTGAAGCTTTCTTT.